These 14 T cell receptor beta chains came from one sample sequenced in a study of T-cell memory formation after mild COVID-19. TCRdb re-analysed the 5' RACE reads in MiXCR, keeping a single row per CDR3 protein. The sample holds more than 70,000 distinct CDR3 sequences, approximately 14% seen once. Sample: PBMCs or a T cell subset sorted from them (not recorded which). The receptors come from an adult woman who had mild COVID-19 (a few samples of this study predate the infection). Cell type and time point are not known.

This clonotype was counted many times. J is TRBJ1-1 and V is TRBV4-1, with a possible D match to TRBD1 (5 bases). Germline values: CDR1 MGHRA, CDR2 YSYEKL. The length of the CDR3 is 15 residues. The V end was cut by 4 bases, the J end by 3 bases, with 15 bases between. The CDR3 spells CASSPGTGTDTEAFF. DNA for the CDR3: TGCGCCAGCAGCCCCGGGACGGGGACTGACACTGAAGCTTTCTTT.

This clonotype was seen more than once but under ten times. This chain links TRBV6-4 with TRBJ1-1; D unresolved. There are 13 residues in the CDR3. Trimming stripped 2 bases from V and 2 bases from J, with 6 bases between. CDR1 is MRHNA and CDR2 is SNTAGT in the germline V gene. Here the CDR3 DNA reads TGTGCCAGCAGTGACGGGAGTAACACTGAAGCTTTCTTT. Protein: CASSDGSNTEAFF.

This clonotype was observed a handful of times. The V gene is TRBV7-9, the J gene TRBJ2-5; D possibly uses TRBD1 or TRBD2 (5 bases each). V was pared by 5 bases and J by 5 bases, with 12 bases between. This CDR3 has 13 amino acids. Germline V lookup: CDR1 SEHNR, CDR2 FQNEAQ (reference sequence). CDR3 nucleotide sequence: TGTGCCAGCAGCCAAGAATGGGGGGAGACCCAGTACTTC. This translates into CASSQEWGETQYF.

This clonotype was seen many times. The chain uses TRBV12-3 or TRBV12-4 and TRBJ2-1; 9 bases align to TRBD2. V shed 3 bases and J 9 bases; nucleotides not matched to a gene: 6. The CDR3 runs to 14 residues. The CDR3 reads CASSLAGGPGEQFF. DNA for the CDR3: TGTGCCAGCAGTTTGGCGGGAGGGCCAGGTGAGCAGTTCTTC.

Only a few counts were recorded for this clonotype. V is TRBV5-4 and J is TRBJ1-2; a possible D gene is TRBD1 (5 bases). CDR1 and CDR2 (germline): SGHNT, YYREEE (reference sequence). V was cut by 0 bases and J by 8 bases, with 17 bases left in between. The CDR3 consists of 15 residues. The DNA of the CDR3 is TGTGCCAGCAGCTTGGTGTTGGCGCAGGGTTGGGGCTACACCTTC. Residues: CASSLVLAQGWGYTF.

This clonotype was found a few times. The CDR3 loop reads CASGTMNTEAFF. As DNA, the CDR3 is TGTGCCAGCGGGACTATGAACACTGAAGCTTTCTTT. This rearrangement joins TRBV7-2 to TRBJ1-1; D possibly corresponds to TRBD1 (5 bases). Trimming shortened V by 8 bases and J by 0 bases, and 7 bases separated the two germline ends. The CDR3 is 12 amino acids. CDR1 and CDR2 from the germline V gene are SGHTA and FQGNSA.

The CDR3 DNA reads as TGCGCCAGCAGCCATTATTTTCAGGGGAGTCACACAGATACGCAGTATTTT. Translating gives CASSHYFQGSHTDTQYF. The genes are TRBV4-1 and TRBJ2-3; D might be TRBD1 (6 bases). Germline values: CDR1 MGHRA, CDR2 YSYEKL. V gave up 3 bases and J gave up 2 bases, with 18 bases separating them. The CDR3 consists of 17 residues.

The chain has TRBV6-2 or TRBV6-3 and TRBJ2-3, with 7 bases aligning to TRBD2. V was clipped by 2 bases and J by 2 bases; unmatched bases: 10. There are 17 residues in the CDR3. CDR1 and CDR2 (germline): MNHEY, SVGEGT. Here the CDR3 DNA reads TGTGCCAGCAGTTACCCGAATCCAGCGGGGACCACAGATACGCAGTATTTT. Protein sequence: CASSYPNPAGTTDTQYF.

The V call is TRBV7-3, the J call TRBJ2-1; D uncertain. Germline V lookup: CDR1 SGHTA, CDR2 FQGTGA. The CDR3 is made up of 15 amino acids. Trimming pared 1 base from V and 5 bases from J, leaving 12 bases between. The CDR3 protein is CASSLMHTSNNEQFF. The CDR3 bases are TGTGCCAGCAGCTTAATGCACACATCGAACAATGAGCAGTTCTTC. The full variable domain, its missing parts supplied by reference TRBV7-3 and TRBJ2-1, is GAGVSQTPSNKVTEKGKYVELRCDPISGHTALYWYRQSLGQGPEFLIYFQGTGAADDSGLPNDRFFAVRPEGSVSTLKIQRTERGDSAVYLCASSLMHTSNNEQFFGPGTRLTVL.

This clonotype was observed many times. The chain recombines TRBV5-5 with TRBJ2-7; possibly TRBD2 for D (6 bases). The V end lost 3 bases, the J end lost 2 bases, and 9 bases lay between the germline ends. The CDR3 is made up of 13 amino acids. Germline V gene sequence: CDR1 SGHKS, CDR2 YYEKEE (reference sequence). The CDR3 loop is CASSWDFAYEQYF. CDR3 bases: TGTGCCAGCAGCTGGGACTTTGCCTACGAGCAGTACTTC.

Ten or more counts support this clonotype. The V call is TRBV7-9, the J call TRBJ1-1; possible D gene TRBD1, 5 bases. The germline V and J ends were trimmed by 1 base and 3 bases, with 12 bases remaining between them. Germline-derived CDR1 and CDR2 are SEHNR and FQNEAQ (reference sequence). CDR3 length equals 15 residues. Here the CDR3 DNA reads TGTGCCAGCAGCTTAGGAATAGGGGAGGACACTGAAGCTTTCTTT. This gives the protein CASSLGIGEDTEAFF.

This chain links TRBV30 with TRBJ2-7; the match to TRBD2 covers 8 bases. The V gene end was trimmed by 3 bases and the J gene end by 2 bases; junction bases not matched to a gene: 0. This CDR3 has 12 residues. Germline lookup yields CDR1 GTSNPN and CDR2 SVGIG (reference sequence). This CDR3 reads CAWSGGAYEQYF. The CDR3 nucleotides are TGTGCCTGGAGCGGGGGGGCCTACGAGCAGTACTTC.

This clonotype was seen more than once but under ten times. V gene TRBV5-1 combines with J gene TRBJ2-7; TRBD2 matches at 10 bases. V dropped 0 bases and J dropped 5; count of bases not matched to a gene: 5. Germline values: CDR1 SGHRS, CDR2 YFSETQ. This CDR3 region has 15 residues. The CDR3 region is CASSLGSSGSDEQYF. The CDR3 DNA reads as TGCGCCAGCAGCTTGGGGTCTAGCGGGAGTGACGAGCAGTACTTC.

This clonotype was counted only a few times. This CDR3 is CASSQEGGRTDTQYF. The CDR3 nucleotides are TGTGCCAGCAGCCAAGAAGGTGGGCGCACAGATACGCAGTATTTT. V usage is TRBV4-2 and J usage is TRBJ2-3; D unresolved. With 0 bases removed from V and 1 base from J, the gap between germline ends came to 8 bases. The CDR3 is 15 amino acids. CDR1 and CDR2 from the germline V gene are LGHNA and YNFKEQ.